Listed here are 26 T cell receptor beta chains from one sample, sequenced in a study of T cell clonality in common variable immunodeficiency. Study conclusions and caveats: Reportedly, TCR beta sequences from common variable immunodeficiency showed fewer deletions and N-nucleotide insertions.

These TCRs' antigens remain unknown. Some clones are missing from TCRdb's copy, which holds only in-frame ones; the method was immunoSEQ multiplex PCR. This table lists about 15,000 clones. Material: peripheral blood mononuclear cells. The source of these receptors is a human donor with common variable immunodeficiency.

A word on this clone: The CDR3 end is not reached by the read, which stops 3 residues before it; the germline J gene fills it in. The rearrangement links TRBV5-1 to TRBJ2-7; unclear D gene. The CDR3 has 12 amino acids. Germline V CDR1 and CDR2: SGHRS, YFSETQ. Trimming stripped 0 bases from V and 6 bases from J, with 7 bases between. The sequenced part of the CDR3 DNA is TGCGCCAGCAGCTTGGCGGTATCCGAG. It encodes CASSLAVSE. The entire CDR3 protein is CASSLAVSEQYF.

As for this clone: The read halts 3 residues ahead of the CDR3 end, with the missing end drawn from the germline J gene. The J gene is TRBJ1-6, the V gene TRBV2, with 8 bases identical to TRBD1. After removal of 0 bases from V and 9 bases from J, the junction contained 4 bases not matched to a gene. CDR1 and CDR2 from the germline V gene are SNHLY and FYNNEI. This CDR3 is built from 15 residues. The DNA read from the CDR3 is TGTGCCAGCAGTGAAGCAAGGCAGGGGGCTTCACCC. Amino acid sequence: CASSEARQGASP. The complete CDR3 protein is CASSEARQGASPLHF.

A remark on this clone: The read is 3 residues too short to cover the CDR3 end, so that end is filled in from the germline J gene. V and J are TRBV30 and TRBJ2-4; D is unclear. The CDR3 length is 13 residues. Germline CDR1 and CDR2: GTSNPN and SVGIG (reference sequence). V lost 4 bases, J lost 1 base, and 8 bases lay in between. CDR3 DNA, as far as it was read: TGTGCCTGGACTAGGATGGCCAAAAACATT. Amino acids: CAWTRMAKNI. From start to end, the CDR3 is CAWTRMAKNIQYF.

A note on this clone: The read finishes 3 residues shy of the CDR3 end, and the germline J gene is used to complete it. V is TRBV18 and J is TRBJ2-3, with 9 positions matching TRBD1. Germline CDR1 and CDR2: KGHSH and LQKENI. After removal of 2 bases from V and 5 bases from J, the junction contained 2 bases not matched to a gene. This CDR3 is 14 amino acids long. The sequenced part of the CDR3 DNA is TGTGCCAGCTCACCAGGGACAGGGATAGATACG. Amino acid sequence: CASSPGTGIDT. The entire CDR3 sequence reads CASSPGTGIDTQYF.

Points on this clone: The read ends 3 residues shy of where the CDR3 ends; the end is completed using the germline J gene. The genes are TRBV13 and TRBJ2-4, with 15 bases lining up with TRBD2. The CDR3 spans 21 residues. In germline, CDR1 is PRHDT, CDR2 FYEKMQ (reference sequence). V was clipped by 4 bases and J by 0 bases; unmatched bases: 13. The sequenced CDR3 bases are TGTGCCAGCAGCTATCGTCGCCCGGGACTAGCGGGAGGCCTAGCCAAAAACATT. It encodes CASSYRRPGLAGGLAKNI. Given in full, the CDR3 is CASSYRRPGLAGGLAKNIQYF.

This clone ranks as medium-sized (0.01 to 0.1%) in terms of frequency. The read finishes 3 residues shy of the CDR3 end, and the germline J gene is used to complete it. V is TRBV19 and J is TRBJ1-5; no clear D. The CDR3 is 13 amino acids. Trimming shortened V by 4 bases and J by 6 bases, and 10 bases separated the two germline ends. Looked up from germline, CDR1 is LNHDA and CDR2 is SQIVND (reference sequence). CDR3 residues: CASSSTRGQPQHF. CDR3 DNA, as far as it was read: TGTGCCAGTAGTAGCACACGGGGTCAGCCC.

Worth noting for this clone: The read finishes 3 residues shy of the CDR3 end, and the germline J gene is used to complete it. The genes are TRBV12-3 or TRBV12-4 and TRBJ2-1; TRBD2 aligns across 12 bases. With V trimmed by 6 bases and J by 4 bases, 7 bases remained unmatched. The CDR3 length is 16 residues. The CDR3 sequence: CASSPGLAGLYNEQFF. The CDR3 bases that were read are TGTGCCAGCAGCCCAGGACTAGCGGGACTATACAATGAG.

Concerning this clone itself: The sequenced fragment ends 3 residues before the CDR3 boundary, so the rest is inferred from the germline J gene. The chain joins TRBV30 to TRBJ1-6, with TRBD1 identical over 9 bases. This CDR3 is 13 amino acids long. CDR1 and CDR2 (germline): GTSNPN, SVGIG (reference sequence). V lost 5 bases to trimming and J lost 9 bases; unmatched junction nucleotides: 5. The CDR3 here is CAWLGTGISPLHF. The CDR3 bases that were read are TGTGCCTGGCTCGGGACAGGGATTTCACCC.

About this clone itself: The CDR3 end is not reached by the read, which stops 3 residues before it; the germline J gene fills it in. The rearrangement uses TRBV5-1 and TRBJ2-3, with 9 bases matching TRBD2. Trimming at V came to 2 bases and at J to 1 base, leaving 11 bases not matched to a gene. CDR1 SGHRS and CDR2 YFSETQ come from the germline V gene. The CDR3 extends over 18 amino acids. The DNA read from the CDR3 is TGCGCCAGCAGCTTTGGATCTAGCGGGATTGGGGGCACAGATACG. This translates into CASSFGSSGIGGTDT. The entire CDR3 is CASSFGSSGIGGTDTQYF. The full variable domain, completed using reference TRBV5-1 and TRBJ2-3, is KAGVTQTPRYLIKTRGQQVTLSCSPISGHRSVSWYQQTPGQGLQFLFEYFSETQRNKGNFPGRFSGRQFSNSRSEMNVSTLELGDSALYLCASSFGSSGIGGTDTQYFGPGTRLTVL.

Remarks on this clone: The read stops 3 residues short of the end of the CDR3; the missing end is completed from the germline J gene. The rearrangement uses TRBV29-1 and TRBJ1-2; 10 positions agree with TRBD1. This CDR3 region has 13 residues. The germline V gene has CDR1 SQVTM and CDR2 ANQGSEA. V was pared by 6 bases and J by 7 bases, with 8 bases of the junction left unmatched. The sequenced CDR3 bases are TGCAGCGTCCCGGGACAGGGGAATTTTGGC. This gives the protein CSVPGQGNFG. From start to end, the CDR3 is CSVPGQGNFGYTF.

On this clone itself: The read comes to an end 3 residues before the CDR3 does, leaving the germline J gene to fill in the end. This chain links TRBV19 with TRBJ1-2; TRBD1 matches at 8 bases. This CDR3 is 15 amino acids long. Germline V lookup: CDR1 LNHDA, CDR2 SQIVND (reference sequence). The ends lost 3 bases at V and 7 bases at J; junction bases unmatched: 10. The CDR3 loop is CASSIQGQVGAGYTF. The CDR3 DNA, read in part, is TGTGCCAGTAGTATCCAGGGACAGGTCGGGGCTGGC.

As concerns this clone: Read coverage stops 3 residues before the CDR3 terminus; the germline J gene supplies the remainder. The chain combines TRBV5-6 with TRBJ2-1, with D possibly TRBD2 on 6 matching bases. Trimming stripped 4 bases from V and 7 bases from J, with 15 bases between. Germline CDR1 and CDR2: SGHDT and YYEEEE. This CDR3 has 14 amino acids. The part of the CDR3 DNA that was read is TGTGCCAGCAGCCGGGCGTGGGCGGGGAATGAG. Translation: CASSRAWAGNE. The whole CDR3 protein is CASSRAWAGNEQFF.

Comment on this clone: The observed sequence ends 3 residues before the CDR3 terminus, with the missing tail filled in from the germline J gene. The V call is TRBV7-8, the J call TRBJ2-7; 9 bases are shared with TRBD1. After removal of 3 bases from V and 4 bases from J, the junction contained 4 bases not matched to a gene. The CDR3 spans 14 residues. CDR1 is SGHVS and CDR2 is FQNEAQ in the germline V gene. The CDR3 loop reads CASSFVQGAYEQYF. The covered CDR3 bases are TGTGCCAGCAGCTTTGTACAGGGGGCTTACGAG.

Comments on this clone: Sequencing ends 3 residues short of the CDR3 end; the germline J gene provides the rest. The J gene is TRBJ1-2, the V gene TRBV5-1; 8 bases fit TRBD1. The germline V gene has CDR1 SGHRS and CDR2 YFSETQ. This CDR3 contains 15 residues. Incomplete CDR3 DNA: TGCGCCAGCAGCTTATCCTCCGACAGGGGAACAGGC. Its translation is CASSLSSDRGTG. The complete CDR3 protein is CASSLSSDRGTGYTF. The full variable domain, with the rest looked up from reference TRBV5-1 and TRBJ1-2, is KAGVTQTPRYLIKTRGQQVTLSCSPISGHRSVSWYQQTPGQGLQFLFEYFSETQRNKGNFPGRFSGRQFSNSRSEMNVSTLELGDSALYLCASSLSSDRGTGYTFGSGTRLTVV.

The DNA read from the CDR3 is TGCGCCAGCAGCAGTCCTATTTCAGGGGAAAGATTCTACGAG. Its protein product is CASSSPISGERFYE. The full-length CDR3 reads as CASSSPISGERFYEQYF. This rearrangement joins TRBV5-1 to TRBJ2-7, with D possibly being TRBD1 (6 bases). The read terminates 3 residues before the CDR3 end, so the remaining end is supplied by the germline J gene. Trimming took off 4 bases at V and 3 bases at J, with 23 bases between the two ends. In germline, CDR1 is SGHRS, CDR2 YFSETQ. The CDR3 is 17 amino acids. Full variable domain (remainder filled in from reference TRBV5-1 and TRBJ2-7): KAGVTQTPRYLIKTRGQQVTLSCSPISGHRSVSWYQQTPGQGLQFLFEYFSETQRNKGNFPGRFSGRQFSNSRSEMNVSTLELGDSALYLCASSSPISGERFYEQYFGPGTRLTVT.

CDR3 DNA (partial): TGTGCCAGCAGCGTAGGGCTGGCTGGAAACACC. This translates into CASSVGLAGNT. The whole CDR3 protein is CASSVGLAGNTIYF. V gene TRBV9 combines with J gene TRBJ1-3; no clear D gene. From the germline J gene comes the end of the CDR3, since the read stops 3 residues before it. This CDR3 spans 14 amino acids. Germline CDR1 is SGDLS and CDR2 is YYNGEE. The ends were cut back, 0 bases at V and 2 bases at J, with 6 bases in the middle.

Remarks on this clone: The read falls 3 residues short of the CDR3 end, and the missing part is taken from the germline J gene. The J gene is TRBJ2-7, the V gene TRBV7-6; D gene unclear. Trimming stripped 4 bases from V and 4 bases from J, with 26 bases between. This CDR3 comprises 18 residues. Germline CDR1 reads SGHVS; CDR2 reads FNYEAQ. The CDR3 here is CASSSGPTSPTTVYEQYF. The covered CDR3 bases are TGTGCCAGCAGCTCCGGTCCGACCTCCCCCACAACAGTGTACGAG.

Concerning this clone itself: The read finishes 3 residues shy of the CDR3 end, and the germline J gene is used to complete it. This sequence joins TRBV2 and TRBJ1-2; a weak D match, TRBD1 (5 bases). Between the trimmed V and J ends, which lost 7 bases and 1 base, there was a span of 25 bases. The V gene's germline CDR1 is SNHLY and CDR2 FYNNEI. The CDR3 runs 18 residues. The sequenced part of the CDR3 DNA is TGTGCCAGCATAGGGCCAGACTGGGGGGAACCCGGTAACTATGGC. Protein: CASIGPDWGEPGNYG. The whole CDR3 protein reads CASIGPDWGEPGNYGYTF.

Comments on this clone: The read falls 3 residues short of the CDR3 end, and the missing part is taken from the germline J gene. The chain couples TRBV18 to TRBJ1-1; 7 nucleotides line up with TRBD1. Per germline, CDR1 KGHSH and CDR2 LQKENI. V was clipped by 5 bases and J by 7 bases; unmatched bases: 7. The CDR3 is 13 amino acids. This CDR3 reads CASSVRTGSEAFF. The sequenced part of the CDR3 DNA is TGTGCCAGCTCAGTTAGGACAGGCAGTGAA.

As concerns this clone: The read ends 3 residues shy of where the CDR3 ends; the end is completed using the germline J gene. The rearrangement uses TRBV7-2 and TRBJ2-1; perhaps TRBD2 as D (5 bases). Germline loops: CDR1 SGHTA, CDR2 FQGNSA. The CDR3 covers 14 residues. The V end was cut by 4 bases, the J end by 6 bases, with 13 bases between. The DNA read from the CDR3 is TGTGCCAGCAGCTCAAACTCGGGGAGCAATGAG. It yields the protein CASSSNSGSNE. The whole CDR3 is CASSSNSGSNEQFF.

To note about this clone: The read stops 3 residues short of the end of the CDR3; the missing end is completed from the germline J gene. V is TRBV18 and J is TRBJ1-5; 10 bases agree with TRBD1. The CDR3 runs 15 residues. V gave up 1 base and J gave up 5 bases; unmatched junction bases: 2. Germline loops: CDR1 KGHSH, CDR2 LQKENI. The CDR3 region is CASSPQGTGDQPQHF. The sequenced part of the CDR3 DNA is TGTGCCAGCTCACCACAAGGGACAGGGGATCAGCCC.

A word on this clone: The DNA ends 3 residues before the CDR3 does, and the rest of the CDR3 is filled in from the germline J gene. The chain joins TRBV2 to TRBJ1-1; TRBD1 agrees at 9 bases. This CDR3 comprises 13 residues. Trimming cost V 6 bases and J 1 base; bases outside gene matches: 0. Germline V CDR1 and CDR2: SNHLY, FYNNEI. CDR3 in amino acids: CASRGQGNTEAFF. The CDR3 bases that were read are TGTGCCAGCAGGGGACAGGGGAACACTGAA.

For this clone: The CDR3 goes on 3 residues after the read ends, and that part is filled in from the germline J gene. The chain combines TRBV20-1 with TRBJ2-3, with 14 bases lining up with TRBD2. Germline V CDR1 and CDR2: DFQATT, SNEGSKA (reference sequence). The CDR3 runs to 15 residues. J gave up 4 bases and V 5 bases, and 5 bases lay outside the gene matches. CDR3 amino acids: CSALPGLAGADTQYF. The CDR3 bases that were read are TGCAGTGCTTTGCCGGGACTAGCGGGAGCAGATACG.

About this clone: The read finishes 3 residues shy of the CDR3 end, and the germline J gene is used to complete it. The V gene is TRBV5-4, the J gene TRBJ2-5, with D perhaps TRBD1 (6 bases). There are 13 residues in the CDR3. Germline V gene lookup returns CDR1 SGHNT and CDR2 YYREEE (reference sequence). Trimming cost V 4 bases and J 2 bases, with 9 bases left between them. The CDR3 bases that were read are TGTGCCAGCAGCCGGGACATACAAGAGACC. It encodes CASSRDIQET. The full CDR3 protein reads CASSRDIQETQYF.

Worth noting for this clone: The sequenced fragment ends 3 residues before the CDR3 boundary, so the rest is inferred from the germline J gene. This sequence joins TRBV15 and TRBJ1-5, with TRBD1 identical over 8 bases. The V and J ends lost 8 bases and 4 bases, in that order; junction bases with no gene match: 13. The CDR3 sequence is 16 residues long. Germline CDR1 and CDR2: LNHNV and YYDKDF (reference sequence). The CDR3 sequence is CATGGQGVFENQPQHF. The part of the CDR3 DNA that was read is TGTGCCACCGGTGGACAGGGCGTCTTTGAAAATCAGCCC.

A word on this clone: The read gets to within 3 residues of the CDR3 end, and the germline J gene fills in the rest. This sequence joins TRBV23-1 and TRBJ1-4; maybe TRBD1 (5 bases). Being an ORF, TRBV23-1 has a function that is uncertain. The V and J ends lost 3 bases and 8 bases respectively, with 19 bases between them. The CDR3 sequence is 16 residues long. The covered CDR3 bases are TGCGCCAGCAGTCATAAGGCAGCGGGTCGGGGGGAAAAA. This gives the protein CASSHKAAGRGEK. The full CDR3 protein reads CASSHKAAGRGEKLFF.